Each of the 30 T cell receptor beta chains below was sequenced from the same sample in a study of blood T cell repertoires in COVID-19. The data were produced by immunoSEQ multiplex PCR, yet TCRdb's version contains in-frame clones alone and is incomplete. The top ten hold around 8.3% of the sample, which has under 200,000 clones, around 86% seen once. Sequencing was performed on peripheral blood. These receptors were obtained from a man in his 60s with acute or convalescent COVID-19.

This chain links TRBV27 with TRBJ1-2; D might be TRBD1 (5 bases). In germline, CDR1 is MNHEY, CDR2 SMNVEV (reference sequence). This CDR3 is built from 15 residues. Trimming shortened V by 0 bases and J by 1 base, and 9 bases separated the two germline ends. The DNA for the CDR3 is TGTGCCAGCAGTTTATCGCCAGGGTTTAACTATGGCTACACCTTC. Its translation is CASSLSPGFNYGYTF.

In its sample, this clone was seen once. The chain couples TRBV28 to TRBJ1-5; 7 bases align to TRBD1. Trimming cost V 3 bases and J 7 bases; bases outside gene matches: 9. The CDR3 contains 15 residues. The V gene's germline CDR1 is MDHEN and CDR2 SYDVKM. The CDR3 DNA follows: TGTGCCAGCAGTTTTGACAGGGCCCTAAGGCAGCCCCAGCATTTT. Amino acids: CASSFDRALRQPQHF.

The chain carries TRBV11-2 and TRBJ2-7, with 13 bases identical to TRBD2. Looked up from germline, CDR1 is SGHAT and CDR2 is FQNNGV. This CDR3 has 15 amino acids. Trimming removed 6 bases from V and 3 bases from J; junction bases left unmatched: 5. The CDR3 here is CASSTLAGGNYEQYF. DNA of the CDR3: TGTGCCAGCAGTACACTAGCGGGAGGGAACTACGAGCAGTACTTC.

The chain is built from TRBV11-2 and TRBJ2-3; 10 positions agree with TRBD2. Germline lookup yields CDR1 SGHAT and CDR2 FQNNGV. This CDR3 spans 17 amino acids. J gave up 4 bases and V 6 bases, and 13 bases lay outside the gene matches. As DNA, the CDR3 is TGTGCCAGCAGTCGAGACCTAGCGGGAGTTGGGGCAGATACGCAGTATTTT. Its translation is CASSRDLAGVGADTQYF. The whole variable domain, filled in from reference TRBV11-2 and TRBJ2-3, reads EAGVAQSPRYKIIEKRQSVAFWCNPISGHATLYWYQQILGQGPKLLIQFQNNGVVDDSQLPKDRFSAERLKGVDSTLKIQPAKLEDSAVYLCASSRDLAGVGADTQYFGPGTRLTVL.

The rearrangement links TRBV10-3 to TRBJ2-7, with 11 bases lining up with TRBD2. From germline, CDR1 is ENHRY and CDR2 SYGVKD. Trimming removed 5 bases from V and 2 bases from J; junction bases left unmatched: 5. The CDR3 is 15 residues long. The CDR3 region is CAISSGTSGTYEQYF. Here the CDR3 DNA reads TGTGCCATCAGTTCCGGGACTAGCGGTACCTACGAGCAGTACTTC.

This clone showed up just a few times. V usage is TRBV2 and J usage is TRBJ1-4; possible D gene TRBD1, 5 bases. The CDR3 contains 13 residues. Germline loops: CDR1 SNHLY, CDR2 FYNNEI. Trimming pared 4 bases from V and 8 bases from J, leaving 11 bases between. The DNA of the CDR3 is TGTGCCAGCAGTGGATCAGGGAACGAAAAACTGTTTTTT. Translating it yields CASSGSGNEKLFF.

The chain has TRBV3-1 (or the pseudogene TRBV3-2) and TRBJ1-1, with a possible D match to TRBD1 (5 bases). The V end lost 8 bases, the J end lost 6 bases, and 10 bases lay between the germline ends. This CDR3 has 11 residues. The germline gives CDR1 LGHDT, CDR2 YNNKEL (reference sequence). This chain's CDR3 is CASARGAEAFF. Written as DNA, the CDR3 is TGTGCCAGCGCGCGGGGCGCTGAAGCTTTCTTT.

The V and J genes are TRBV6-5 and TRBJ2-7, with TRBD1 matching 10 bases. J lost 3 bases, V lost 6 bases, and 2 bases had no gene match. Germline CDR1 and CDR2: MNHEY and SVGAGI. This CDR3 is built from 13 residues. CDR3 amino acids: CASRRDRGYEQYF. The DNA for the CDR3 is TGTGCCAGCAGACGGGACAGGGGCTACGAGCAGTACTTC.

The chain joins TRBV24-1 to TRBJ2-7, with 9 bases matching TRBD2. V lost 3 bases to trimming and J lost 1 base; unmatched junction nucleotides: 6. Germline CDR1 is KGHDR and CDR2 is SFDVKD. The CDR3 contains 16 residues. CDR3 nucleotides: TGTGCCACCAGTGATAATAGCGGGGGCGGATCCTACGAGCAGTACTTC. Amino acid sequence: CATSDNSGGGSYEQYF.

The chain links TRBV18 to TRBJ1-1; D call uncertain. This CDR3 spans 12 amino acids. CDR1 and CDR2 from the germline V gene are KGHSH and LQKENI. Trimming removed 5 bases from V and 3 bases from J, with 7 bases in between. Here the CDR3 DNA reads TGTGCCAGCTCAAACGAGTACACTGAAGCTTTCTTT. Translation: CASSNEYTEAFF.

The chain joins TRBV24-1 to TRBJ2-2, with TRBD1 matching 9 bases. The trim removed 4 bases at V and 3 bases at J, leaving 5 bases unmatched. Germline assignment: CDR1 KGHDR and CDR2 SFDVKD. The CDR3 is 16 residues long. CDR3 DNA sequence: TGTGCCACCAGTGACCCGGGACAGGGTGACACCGGGGAGCTGTTTTTT. It translates to CATSDPGQGDTGELFF.

This sequence joins TRBV29-1 and TRBJ1-1, with 8 bases that match TRBD1. The germline V gene has CDR1 SQVTM and CDR2 ANQGSEA. V lost 3 bases, J lost 5 bases, and 5 bases stayed unmatched. This CDR3 has 13 amino acids. This CDR3 is CSVDQGAGTEAFF. The CDR3 DNA reads as TGCAGCGTTGATCAGGGGGCAGGAACTGAAGCTTTCTTT.

V usage is TRBV6-5 and J usage is TRBJ1-6, with 7 bases that match TRBD1. Germline CDR1 and CDR2: MNHEY and SVGAGI. The CDR3 covers 15 residues. J was trimmed by 4 bases and V by 6 bases; bases with no gene match: 6. This CDR3 reads CASRPGTAYNSPLHF. DNA for the CDR3: TGTGCCAGCAGGCCCGGGACAGCGTATAATTCACCCCTCCACTTT.

The chain recombines TRBV4-1 with TRBJ2-5; maybe TRBD2 (7 bases). This CDR3 is built from 14 residues. V lost 4 bases and J lost 5, with 14 bases in between. CDR1 and CDR2 (germline): MGHRA, YSYEKL. The CDR3 coding sequence is TGCGCCAGCAGCCCTAGGGGGGGGCCGGAGACCCAGTACTTC. Amino acid sequence: CASSPRGGPETQYF.

The rearrangement joins TRBV18 to TRBJ1-1; D gene ambiguous. Germline V lookup: CDR1 KGHSH, CDR2 LQKENI. This CDR3 spans 15 amino acids. V was clipped by 6 bases and J by 4 bases, with 18 bases between them. The CDR3 loop is CASSTYPTGGTEAFF. The CDR3 bases are TGTGCCAGCTCGACCTACCCGACGGGAGGCACTGAAGCTTTCTTT.

This chain's CDR3 is CASSSRSIIEKLFF. The CDR3 region has the DNA TGTGCCAGCAGTTCGAGGAGTATTATTGAAAAACTGTTTTTT. The gene calls are TRBV28 and TRBJ1-4; D remains ambiguous. Looked up from germline, CDR1 is MDHEN and CDR2 is SYDVKM. This CDR3 contains 14 residues. V dropped 4 bases and J dropped 7 bases, with 13 bases sitting between them.

The chain uses TRBV24-1 and TRBJ2-1, with 15 bases aligning to TRBD2. The trim removed 9 bases at V and 0 bases at J, leaving 5 bases unmatched. Germline CDR1 KGHDR, CDR2 SFDVKD. This CDR3 comprises 17 residues. The CDR3 is CATSGTSGRSSYNEQFF. Here the CDR3 DNA reads TGTGCCACCTCTGGGACTAGCGGGAGGAGCTCCTACAATGAGCAGTTCTTC.

V is TRBV14 and J is TRBJ2-5; no firm D call. Per germline, CDR1 SGHDN and CDR2 FVKESK. V lost 7 bases to trimming and J lost 0 bases, with 9 bases between them. The CDR3 runs 13 residues. The CDR3 protein is CASMHANQETQYF. The CDR3 nucleotides read TGTGCCAGCATGCACGCGAACCAAGAGACCCAGTACTTC.

This chain links TRBV2 with TRBJ1-5; 7 nucleotides match TRBD1. The V gene end was trimmed by 8 bases and the J gene end by 7 bases; junction bases not matched to a gene: 8. This CDR3 has 13 residues. Germline V lookup: CDR1 SNHLY, CDR2 FYNNEI. The CDR3 sequence is CASSTGEGQPQHF. The CDR3 region has the DNA TGTGCCAGCTCCACAGGGGAAGGGCAGCCCCAGCATTTT.

This rearrangement joins TRBV11-2 to TRBJ1-5; D uncertain. With 3 bases removed from V and 5 bases from J, the gap between germline ends came to 8 bases. The CDR3 is made up of 13 amino acids. The germline V gene has CDR1 SGHAT and CDR2 FQNNGV. CDR3 in amino acids: CASSLQEDQPQHF. The CDR3 nucleotides are TGTGCCAGCAGCTTGCAGGAAGATCAGCCCCAGCATTTT.

J is TRBJ2-1 and V is TRBV28, with 13 bases aligning to TRBD2. This CDR3 has 15 residues. J gave up 9 bases and V 3 bases, and 5 bases lay outside the gene matches. Per germline, CDR1 MDHEN and CDR2 SYDVKM. The CDR3 sequence is CASSFGLAGVVEQFF. In DNA, the CDR3 is TGTGCCAGCAGTTTTGGACTAGCGGGAGTGGTTGAGCAGTTCTTC.

This clone was counted between two and nine times. CDR3 region: CASSQDTGGRETQYF. The DNA for the CDR3 is TGTGCCAGCAGTCAGGATACAGGGGGCCGAGAGACCCAGTACTTC. The J gene is TRBJ2-5, the V gene TRBV27; 9 nucleotides align to TRBD1. Germline values: CDR1 MNHEY, CDR2 SMNVEV (reference sequence). The CDR3 consists of 15 residues. J was trimmed by 4 bases and V by 5 bases; bases with no gene match: 8.

The rearrangement links TRBV2 to TRBJ2-1, with D possibly TRBD2 on 5 matching bases. V was pared by 7 bases and J by 2 bases, with 18 bases between. Germline lookup yields CDR1 SNHLY and CDR2 FYNNEI. CDR3 size: 16 residues. CDR3 DNA: TGTGCCAGCATGGAGGTTGAGGGAGACGCCTACAATGAGCAGTTCTTC. It codes for CASMEVEGDAYNEQFF.

CDR3 sequence reads: CAISRRAHQETQYF. The CDR3 DNA sequence: TGTGCCATCAGTAGGAGGGCGCACCAAGAGACCCAGTACTTC. The chain links TRBV10-3 to TRBJ2-5; D perhaps matches TRBD2 (6 bases). V was shortened by 5 bases and J by 0 bases, with 10 bases between the two germline ends. Looked up from germline, CDR1 is ENHRY and CDR2 is SYGVKD. The CDR3 runs 14 residues.

The chain has TRBV7-6 and TRBJ1-2; TRBD1 aligns across 7 bases. From germline, CDR1 is SGHVS and CDR2 FNYEAQ. This CDR3 is built from 14 residues. The trim removed 5 bases at V and 4 bases at J, leaving 7 bases unmatched. The CDR3 DNA reads as TGTGCCAGCAGCGCTCAGACAGGGTTCTATGGCTACACCTTC. It is translated as CASSAQTGFYGYTF.

The chain combines TRBV14 with TRBJ2-3, with a weak D call TRBD2 (5 bases). This CDR3 contains 14 residues. The germline gives CDR1 SGHDN, CDR2 FVKESK. Trimming pared 0 bases from V and 8 bases from J, leaving 12 bases between. The CDR3 loop is CASSQDNARGTQYF. CDR3 bases: TGTGCCAGCAGCCAAGATAATGCTCGGGGTACGCAGTATTTT.

The chain uses TRBV28 and TRBJ2-6; unclear D gene. This CDR3 comprises 16 residues. The germline V gene has CDR1 MDHEN and CDR2 SYDVKM. Deletions cut 1 base from V and 0 bases from J, with 7 bases between. The CDR3 reads CASSLFSGSGANVLTF. As DNA, the CDR3 is TGTGCCAGCAGTTTATTTTCGGGCTCTGGGGCCAACGTCCTGACTTTC.

The genes are TRBV2 and TRBJ1-5; 8 bases fit TRBD1. CDR3 length equals 15 residues. Germline CDR1 SNHLY, CDR2 FYNNEI. The trim removed 5 bases at V and 3 bases at J, leaving 6 bases unmatched. The CDR3 spells CASSPQGVANQPQHF. CDR3 sequence (DNA): TGTGCCAGCAGTCCACAGGGGGTAGCCAATCAGCCCCAGCATTTT.

The chain has TRBV19 and TRBJ2-7, with a possible D match to TRBD1 (6 bases). V dropped 3 bases and J dropped 3 bases, with 12 bases sitting between them. The CDR3 totals 14 residues. The germline gives CDR1 LNHDA, CDR2 SQIVND (reference sequence). The CDR3 bases are TGTGCCAGTAGTATCGGCAGGGGAGACTACGAGCAGTACTTC. It is translated as CASSIGRGDYEQYF.

The J gene is TRBJ2-7, the V gene TRBV11-2; 10 bases line up with TRBD2. The trim removed 5 bases at V and 3 bases at J, leaving 10 bases unmatched. The CDR3 runs to 16 residues. Germline CDR1 is SGHAT and CDR2 is FQNNGV. The CDR3 protein is CASSPRISSGSYEQYF. CDR3 DNA sequence: TGTGCCAGCAGCCCCAGGATTTCTAGCGGGAGCTACGAGCAGTACTTC.